A selection of T cell receptor beta chains follows, all from one sample in a study of blood T cells in healthy people across ages. From the 5' RACE reads, TCRdb called clonotypes with MiXCR, one entry per CDR3 protein. The sample contains more than 800,000 distinct CDR3 sequences, 35% to 55% of which appear only once. The sequencing input was blood. The origin of the receptors is a woman aged 55-70 years in good health. Both conserved end residues are part of each CDR3.

>15|TRBV20-1
CSARRPGPSTDTQYF
>14|TRBV5-1
CASSSTGYNSPLHF
>12|TRBV9
CASSRGVDTQYF
>17|TRBV7-2
CASSSGQGARGTGELFF
>17|TRBV14
CASSPLASGSLRETQYF
>13|TRBV29-1
CSVWAMMGNEQFF
>14|TRBV6-2/TRBV6-3
CASSPTGRPDTQYF
>14|TRBV12-3/TRBV12-4
CASSLMGGANVLTF
>15|TRBV7-6
CASSLGPVSNQPQHF
>13|TRBV20-1
CSALTGWQETQYF
>14|TRBV20-1
CSASQGLASYEQYF
>14|TRBV6-2/TRBV6-3
CASSYEGPVETQYF
>14|TRBV9
CASSSRDWDSEAFF
>15|TRBV7-2
CASSLSSGVEDTQYF
>15|TRBV7-3
CASSLMTGGPDTQYF
>18|TRBV6-1
CASSARTGGFGGANVLTF
>16|TRBV7-9
CASSARLVRGTDTQYF
>15|TRBV28
CASSSWTSGNNEQFF
>12|TRBV6-6
CASSFEGVKQYF
>14|TRBV20-1
CSARGAGAVNEQYF
>13|TRBV7-2
CASSSPLDDEQFF
>16|TRBV12-3/TRBV12-4
CASSYAGTGLLYEQYF
>11|TRBV20-1
CSAISASEQYF
>19|TRBV7-9
CASSTPRDRGLAGYNEQFF
>14|TRBV12-3/TRBV12-4
CASTMGRGRETQYF
>16|TRBV7-2
CASSFMGGGQQDTQYF
>17|TRBV6-1
CASSDWGQGAPEETQYF
>16|TRBV7-6
CASSYTSTGMDTEAFF
>13|TRBV29-1
CSVGAMMGNEQFF
>16|TRBV9
CASSYTGSSYNSPLHF
>11|TRBV29-1
CSTGLAGLQYF
>12|TRBV29-1
CSVVGRTYGYTF
>16|TRBV29-1
CSVMLRASGTYNEQFF
>14|TRBV27
CASSPRLSEYEQYF
>14|TRBV6-2/TRBV6-3
CASSYWDREETQYF
>14|TRBV25-1
CASSRQDSNQPQHF
>16|TRBV5-1
CASSVSGRDSYNEQFF
>18|TRBV5-1
CASSLGGGTAKLQETQYF
>16|TRBV24-1
CATSDAGLLSTDTQYF
>15|TRBV7-2
CASSLVAWTSYEQYF
>14|TRBV20-1
CSARDRFMNTEAFF
>18|TRBV4-2
CASSPIGAGEFYGYEQYF